This T cell receptor (beta chain) was recovered during a study of blood T cell repertoires in COVID-19. As for the study in general: Donors in the United States, Italy and Spain gave samples during acute or convalescent COVID-19.

The V end lost 5 bases, the J end lost 8 bases, and 9 bases lay between the germline ends. Germline values: CDR1 LGHNA, CDR2 YNFKEQ. The CDR3 extends over 12 amino acids. The assay was immunoSEQ multiplex PCR, and TCRdb's table has in-frame clones only and misses some. The sample contains some 200,000 clones, 75% to 90% of which appear only once. The gene calls are TRBV4-2 and TRBJ1-4; D uncertain. The material sequenced was peripheral blood. This clonotype was sampled from a woman between 40 and 55 years old with acute or convalescent COVID-19. For the CDR3, the DNA is TGTGCCAGCAGCAACTATGGGGAAAAACTGTTTTTT. This codes for CASSNYGEKLFF.